These 23 T cell receptor beta chains came from one sample sequenced in a study of CD8+ T cells in alopecia areata. Sequencing used cDNA as its template, made by extracting RNA and reverse transcribing it. The protocol was immunoSEQ multiplex PCR, while the TCRdb copy is restricted to in-frame clones and leaves out a portion. The sample yields around 300,000 clones, without any singletons. Using CD4, CD8alpha, NKG2D, NKG2ACE and other markers, pooled cutaneous lymph node cells were sorted. Sequencing was carried out using CD4+ T cells sorted from a lymph node. These receptor sequences come from a C3H/HeJ mouse with alopecia areata. MHC haplotype of the mouse line: H2-k.

With respect to this clone: Genes and germline are mouse. The read ends 4 residues before the CDR3 terminus; that terminus is restored from the germline J gene. Other DNA sequences in the sample encode the same CDR3. This chain links TRBV13-2 with TRBJ1-2, with 9 bases that match TRBD1. Germline V gives CDR1 NNHNN, CDR2 SYGAGS (reference sequence). The CDR3 length is 14 residues. CDR3 loop: CASGVQGAGSDYTF. The sequenced CDR3 bases are TGTGCCAGCGGTGTACAGGGGGCTGGGTCC.

The table lists this clone with a few counts. Here the gene names and germline are mouse. The CDR3 end lies 4 residues beyond the end of the read and is filled in from the germline J gene. The rearrangement uses TRBV19 and TRBJ2-2, with a possible D match to TRBD1 (6 bases). With 2 bases removed from V and 0 bases from J, the gap between germline ends came to 11 bases. Per the germline V gene, CDR1 is FNHDT and CDR2 is SITEND (reference sequence). CDR3 length: 16 amino acids. The sequenced part of the CDR3 DNA is TGTGCCAGCAGTATCGGGACATCCTCAAACACCGGG. This translates into CASSIGTSSNTG. The CDR3, in full, reads CASSIGTSSNTGQLYF.

Regarding this clone: These gene names are mouse names. With the read ending 4 residues before the CDR3 end, the germline J gene is used to fill in that end. The V and J genes are TRBV13-1 and TRBJ2-2, with 8 bases identical to TRBD1. The ends lost 2 bases at V and 6 bases at J; junction bases unmatched: 3. The CDR3 is 14 residues long. CDR1 and CDR2 (germline): NSHNY, SYGAGN. The CDR3 bases that were read are TGTGCCAGCAGTGAGCCGACAGGGGCCGGG. It codes for CASSEPTGAG. The full CDR3 sequence reads CASSEPTGAGQLYF.

A word on this clone: Mouse germline and gene names are used. The CDR3 is cut off 4 residues early in the read; its end comes from the germline J gene. This chain uses TRBV13-3 with TRBJ1-1; D is uncertain. Per germline, CDR1 NNHDY and CDR2 SYVADS. The CDR3 runs 11 residues. CDR3 sequence reads: CASSDPTEVFF. The sequenced part of the CDR3 DNA is TGTGCCAGCAGTGATCCAACA.

Regarding this clone: Gene names and germline match the mouse. The read is 4 residues too short to cover the CDR3 end, so that end is filled in from the germline J gene. The same CDR3 also results from other DNA sequences found in this sample. The J gene is TRBJ2-5, the V gene TRBV1; 14 positions match TRBD2. The CDR3 runs 17 residues. V lost 3 bases and J lost 2; bases outside the gene matches: 4. Germline CDR1 reads NSQYPW; CDR2 reads LRSPGD (reference sequence). The CDR3 reads CTCSAGLGGRGQDTQYF. The sequenced CDR3 bases are TGCACCTGCAGTGCGGGACTGGGGGGGCGCGGCCAAGAC.

This clone showed up just a few times. Gene names denote mouse genes. The DNA ends 4 residues before the CDR3 does, and the rest of the CDR3 is filled in from the germline J gene. The chain is built from TRBV19 and TRBJ1-2; TRBD1 matches at 7 bases. Trimming at V came to 4 bases and at J to 2 bases, leaving 2 bases not matched to a gene. CDR3 length: 13 amino acids. The V gene's germline CDR1 is FNHDT and CDR2 SITEND (reference sequence). The sequenced part of the CDR3 DNA is TGTGCCAGCAGTTCCAGGGGGAACTCC. It codes for CASSSRGNS. The whole CDR3 reads CASSSRGNSDYTF.

This clone turned up a few times. Gene names and germline match the mouse. Sequencing ends 4 residues short of the CDR3 end; the germline J gene provides the rest. The sample has other DNA sequences that encode this CDR3 too. The chain employs TRBV5 and TRBJ2-5; TRBD2 matches 10 bases. Germline CDR1 and CDR2: LGHNA and YNLKQL (reference sequence). Trimming removed 1 base from V and 2 bases from J; junction bases left unmatched: 0. The CDR3 has 15 amino acids. The DNA read from the CDR3 is TGTGCCAGCAGCCAAGGGACTGGGGGCCAAGAC. It specifies CASSQGTGGQD. The full-length CDR3 reads as CASSQGTGGQDTQYF.

Worth noting for this clone: Germline and genes: mouse. With the read ending 4 residues before the CDR3 end, the germline J gene is used to fill in that end. The chain employs TRBV14 and TRBJ2-2, with D perhaps TRBD1 (6 bases). Germline-derived CDR1 and CDR2 are SGHDT and FRDEAV. CDR3 length: 15 amino acids. V was pared by 5 bases and J by 0 bases, with 11 bases between. CDR3 sequence: CASSRQVANTGQLYF. The CDR3 DNA, read in part, is TGTGCCAGCAGCCGACAGGTAGCAAACACCGGG.

This clone appeared a few times. Gene names refer to mouse genes. Read data end 4 residues before the CDR3 end; the end is taken from the germline J gene. V and J are TRBV19 and TRBJ2-7; D uncertain. CDR1 FNHDT and CDR2 SITEND come from the germline V gene (reference sequence). This CDR3 spans 12 amino acids. V was trimmed by 6 bases and J by 0 bases, leaving 7 bases between them. The DNA read from the CDR3 is TGTGCCAGCACAACAGACTCCTAT. Its protein is CASTTDSY. The whole CDR3 protein is CASTTDSYEQYF.

The sample holds a few counts of this clone. Each gene name is a mouse one. The CDR3 end is not reached by the read, which stops 4 residues before it; the germline J gene fills it in. The rearrangement joins TRBV13-1 to TRBJ2-5, with 7 nucleotides matching TRBD1. CDR3 length: 14 residues. CDR1 and CDR2 (germline): NSHNY, SYGAGN. Incomplete CDR3 DNA: TGTGCCAGCAGTGATGCAAAGGACAGGGAC. Protein: CASSDAKDRD. The whole CDR3 sequence is CASSDAKDRDTQYF.

This clone was observed a handful of times. Gene names denote mouse genes. The CDR3 DNA, read in part, is TGTGCTAGCAGTCGGACAGGGGTCCGCTAT. This gives the protein CASSRTGVRY. The whole CDR3 sequence reads CASSRTGVRYEQYF. The chain couples TRBV29 to TRBJ2-7; 9 bases align to TRBD1. The read ends 4 residues early relative to the CDR3; the germline J gene fills the gap. Germline V gene data show CDR1 as MSHET and CDR2 as SYDVDS. With V trimmed by 5 bases and J by 3 bases, 5 bases remained unmatched. The CDR3 contains 14 residues.

As to this clone: The gene names here belong to mouse. With the read ending 4 residues before the CDR3 end, the germline J gene is used to fill in that end. The same CDR3 can be traced to other DNA sequences in this sample. V is TRBV13-2 and J is TRBJ2-1; TRBD2 aligns across 9 bases. Per germline, CDR1 NNHNN and CDR2 SYGAGS (reference sequence). With 0 bases clipped from V and 2 bases from J, the junction kept 0 bases outside the gene matches. The CDR3 runs to 15 residues. The CDR3 sequence: CASGDAGGDYAEQFF. The sequenced CDR3 bases are TGTGCCAGCGGTGATGCTGGGGGGGACTATGCT.

Of note for this clone: Germline and genes here are mouse. The read gets to within 4 residues of the CDR3 end, and the germline J gene fills in the rest. The rearrangement links TRBV5 to TRBJ2-5; unclear D gene. V was cut by 3 bases and J by 3 bases, with 7 bases left in between. This CDR3 has 13 amino acids. Germline V gives CDR1 LGHNA, CDR2 YNLKQL (reference sequence). CDR3 sequence: CASSQGWQDTQYF. The CDR3 DNA, read in part, is TGTGCCAGCAGCCAGGGCTGGCAAGAC.

Comment on this clone: Mouse gene names apply. Coverage ceases 4 residues before the CDR3 finishes, and the germline J gene fills in the end. V and J are TRBV13-2 and TRBJ2-1; 7 bases are a match to TRBD2. This CDR3 contains 15 residues. J lost 6 bases, V lost 0 bases, and 6 bases had no gene match. Germline assignment: CDR1 NNHNN and CDR2 SYGAGS (reference sequence). CDR3 in amino acids: CASGDALGNFAEQFF. The part of the CDR3 DNA that was read is TGTGCCAGCGGTGATGCACTGGGGAATTTTGCT.

Turning to this clone: The genes and germline here are from mouse. Incomplete CDR3 DNA: TGCACCTGCAGTGCAGTTGGGGCAGGGGGCAGGGAC. This translates into CTCSAVGAGGRD. The whole CDR3 sequence reads CTCSAVGAGGRDTQYF. The rearrangement joins TRBV1 to TRBJ2-5, with TRBD1 matching over 8 bases. Read coverage stops 4 residues before the CDR3 terminus; the germline J gene supplies the remainder. The CDR3 spans 16 residues. Germline V CDR1 and CDR2: NSQYPW, LRSPGD (reference sequence).

Of note for this clone: Gene names are mouse gene names. The missing CDR3 end, 4 residues past where the read stops, is filled in from the germline J gene. Other DNA variants within this sample encode the same CDR3. J is TRBJ2-2 and V is TRBV13-3; 9 bases match TRBD1. Germline loops: CDR1 NNHDY, CDR2 SYVADS. The ends lost 5 bases at V and 3 bases at J; junction bases unmatched: 5. This CDR3 contains 15 residues. The covered CDR3 bases are TGTGCCAGCAGCCCGGACAGGGGTGACACCGGG. Encoded protein: CASSPDRGDTG. The whole CDR3 protein reads CASSPDRGDTGQLYF.

Worth noting for this clone: Gene and germline names: mouse. The read finishes 4 residues shy of the CDR3 end, and the germline J gene is used to complete it. The rearrangement links TRBV31 to TRBJ2-2; the D gene is possibly TRBD1 (7 bases). The germline V and J ends were trimmed by 7 bases and 0 bases, with 9 bases remaining between them. The CDR3 is 13 residues long. Germline V lookup: CDR1 GKSSPN, CDR2 SITVG. CDR3 DNA, as far as it was read: TGTGCCTTCAGGGGGGCAAACACCGGG. As protein: CAFRGANTG. The full CDR3 is CAFRGANTGQLYF.

For this clone: A much larger clone differs by one base, so this may be a read error. Gene names are the mouse ones. The missing CDR3 end, 4 residues past where the read stops, is filled in from the germline J gene. The chain is built from TRBV13-1 and TRBJ1-1, with D perhaps matching TRBD1 (6 bases). CDR3 length equals 14 residues. With 4 bases removed from V and 0 bases from J, the gap between germline ends came to 10 bases. Looked up from germline, CDR1 is NSHNY and CDR2 is SYGAGN. The CDR3 bases that were read are TGTGCCAGCAGTACCGGGACAACAAACACA. Its protein product is CASSTGTTNT. The whole CDR3 protein reads CASSTGTTNTEVFF.

This clone was counted a few times. Gene names are the mouse ones. Read data end 4 residues before the CDR3 end; the end is taken from the germline J gene. The chain employs TRBV17 and TRBJ2-3, with 7 bases matching TRBD2. The length of the CDR3 is 18 residues. Germline V gene lookup returns CDR1 MNHDT and CDR2 YYDKIL. V dropped 0 bases and J dropped 3; count of bases not matched to a gene: 12. The CDR3: CASSRDLYPDGGAETLYF. The DNA read from the CDR3 is TGTGCTAGCAGTAGAGATCTCTACCCGGATGGGGGGGCAGAA.

With regard to this clone: The genes and germline here are from mouse. The part of the CDR3 DNA that was read is TGTGCCAGCAGCCAAGACCCCCAGGGGATTTCGCCC. It codes for CASSQDPQGISP. In full, the CDR3 is CASSQDPQGISPLYF. V gene TRBV5 combines with J gene TRBJ1-6, with D possibly matching TRBD1 (6 bases). Sequencing ends 3 residues short of the CDR3 end; the germline J gene provides the rest. TRBJ1-6 is treated as an ORF (open reading frame) with a function not yet certain. The CDR3 covers 15 residues. V lost 0 bases and J lost 9, with 12 bases in between. The germline V gene has CDR1 LGHNA and CDR2 YNLKQL (reference sequence).

With respect to this clone: Gene names and germline refer to mouse. This CDR3 is also generated by other DNA sequences in the sample. CDR3 protein: CTCSADRGGAEQFF. CDR3 DNA, as far as it was read: TGCACCTGCAGTGCCGACAGGGGTGGAGCT. The rearrangement uses TRBV1 and TRBJ2-1; 8 bases fit TRBD1. The CDR3 end falls 4 residues outside the read, so it is completed with the germline J gene. The germline CDR1 and CDR2 sequences are NSQYPW and LRSPGD (reference sequence). The CDR3 loop spans 14 amino acids. The full variable domain, in which reference TRBV1 and TRBJ2-1 provide the parts outside the CDR3, is VTLLEQNPRWRLVPRGQAVNLRCILKNSQYPWMSWYQQDLQKQLQWLFTLRSPGDKEVKSLPGADYLATRVTDTELRLQVANMSQGRTLYCTCSADRGGAEQFFGPGTRLTVL.

This clone was recorded a few times. Gene names and germline match the mouse. Coverage ceases 4 residues before the CDR3 finishes, and the germline J gene fills in the end. The chain carries TRBV5 and TRBJ2-7; D gene ambiguous. CDR3 size: 12 residues. Germline loops: CDR1 LGHNA, CDR2 YNLKQL (reference sequence). The CDR3 sequence: CASSQDQYEQYF. The CDR3 DNA, read in part, is TGTGCCAGCAGCCAAGATCAGTAT.

This clone has only a few counts. Gene labels here are mouse ones. The CDR3 end falls 4 residues outside the read, so it is completed with the germline J gene. V gene TRBV19 combines with J gene TRBJ2-1; 7 bases align to TRBD1. Germline-derived CDR1 and CDR2 are FNHDT and SITEND (reference sequence). CDR3 length: 13 residues. V gave up 5 bases and J gave up 4 bases; unmatched junction bases: 3. CDR3 region: CASRHRGYAEQFF. The CDR3 DNA, read in part, is TGTGCCAGCAGGCACAGGGGTTATGCT. The full variable domain, its missing parts supplied by reference TRBV19 and TRBJ2-1, is GGIITQTPKFLIGQEGQKLTLKCQQNFNHDTMYWYRQDSGKGLRLIYYSITENDLQKGDLSEGYDASREKKSSFSLTVTSAQKNEMAVFLCASRHRGYAEQFFGPGTRLTVL.